The 10 T cell receptor beta chains below come from one sample, sequenced in a study of T cell responses to AZD1222 COVID-19 vaccine. The data were produced by immunoSEQ multiplex PCR, yet TCRdb's version contains in-frame clones alone and is incomplete. The sample gives about 110,000 clones, 80% to 85% of which show up once; under 10% is in the top ten. The sequences come from peripheral blood, collected on day 0 of AZD1222 vaccination. These receptors originate from an adult in good health.

The gene calls are TRBV28 and TRBJ1-4; 7 bases align to TRBD1. Germline assignment: CDR1 MDHEN and CDR2 SYDVKM. This CDR3 is built from 17 residues. V was pared by 6 bases and J by 4 bases, with 14 bases of the junction left unmatched. CDR3 sequence (DNA): TGTGCCAGCAGCATCAGCCCCGGGACAGCTTTTAATGAAAAACTGTTTTTT. Its protein is CASSISPGTAFNEKLFF. The whole variable domain, remainder taken from reference TRBV28 and TRBJ1-4, is DVKVTQSSRYLVKRTGEKVFLECVQDMDHENMFWYRQDPGLGLRLIYFSYDVKMKEKGDIPEGYSVSREKKERFSLILESASTNQTSMYLCASSISPGTAFNEKLFFGSGTQLSVL.

The J gene is TRBJ2-5, the V gene TRBV7-2; TRBD2 aligns across 7 bases. CDR1 and CDR2 (germline): SGHTA, FQGNSA. CDR3 size: 13 residues. With V trimmed by 2 bases and J by 6 bases, 3 bases remained unmatched. The CDR3 sequence: CASSLRGEQTQYF. As DNA, the CDR3 is TGTGCCAGCAGCTTACGGGGGGAGCAGACCCAGTACTTC.

For the CDR3, the DNA is TGTGCCAGCAGCTCCCACCAAGAGACCCAGTACTTC. This encodes CASSSHQETQYF. The V and J genes are TRBV7-2 and TRBJ2-5; D is ambiguous. V dropped 4 bases and J dropped 0 bases, with 3 bases sitting between them. The V gene's germline CDR1 is SGHTA and CDR2 FQGNSA. This CDR3 has 12 amino acids.

This sequence joins TRBV3-1 (or the pseudogene TRBV3-2) and TRBJ2-1; 10 nucleotides match TRBD2. V was pared by 3 bases and J by 8 bases, with 7 bases of the junction left unmatched. The CDR3 runs 15 residues. Germline V gene lookup returns CDR1 LGHDT and CDR2 YNNKEL (reference sequence). The CDR3 nucleotides are TGTGCCAGCAGCCACGGGCGACTAGCGGGTGATGAGCAGTTCTTC. Its translation: CASSHGRLAGDEQFF.

This chain joins TRBV4-1 and TRBJ1-4; a weak D match, TRBD1 (5 bases). From germline, CDR1 is MGHRA and CDR2 YSYEKL. This CDR3 spans 14 amino acids. The ends were cut back, 1 base at V and 8 bases at J, with 11 bases in the middle. CDR3 DNA sequence: TGCGCCAGCAGCCAAGGTGATGGGGGGGAAAAACTGTTTTTT. This translates into CASSQGDGGEKLFF.

The CDR3 nucleotides read TGTGCCAGCAGCTCGCAATCCTACGAGCAGTACTTC. Residues: CASSSQSYEQYF. The chain links TRBV5-6 to TRBJ2-7, with D uncertain. Germline V gene data show CDR1 as SGHDT and CDR2 as YYEEEE. V lost 3 bases and J 1 base, leaving 5 bases between the germline ends. This CDR3 has 12 residues. Using reference TRBV5-6 and TRBJ2-7 for the parts outside the CDR3, the full variable domain is DAGVTQSPTHLIKTRGQQVTLRCSPKSGHDTVSWYQQALGQGPQFIFQYYEEEERQRGNFPDRFSGHQFPNYSSELNVNALLLGDSALYLCASSSQSYEQYFGPGTRLTVT.

The rearrangement uses TRBV28 and TRBJ2-3, with 10 bases matching TRBD1. Germline V lookup: CDR1 MDHEN, CDR2 SYDVKM. Trimming took 6 bases from V and 3 from J; bases not matched to a gene: 6. The CDR3 contains 15 residues. The CDR3 DNA is TGTGCCAGCAGGCCGGACAGGGGGTCTACAGATACGCAGTATTTT. Its translation is CASRPDRGSTDTQYF.

CDR3 sequence (DNA): TGTGCCAGCAGGTCCGGGACAGGGTCCTACGAGCAGTACTTC. Translation gives CASRSGTGSYEQYF. V gene TRBV28 combines with J gene TRBJ2-7; 9 bases agree with TRBD1. The CDR3 spans 14 residues. Trimming cost V 6 bases and J 1 base; bases outside gene matches: 4. Germline loops: CDR1 MDHEN, CDR2 SYDVKM.

This chain uses TRBV9 with TRBJ2-7; D could derive from TRBD1 or TRBD2 (5 bases each). The germline V gene encodes CDR1 SGDLS and CDR2 YYNGEE. V was cut by 3 bases and J by 2 bases, with 12 bases left in between. This CDR3 region has 14 residues. Here the CDR3 DNA reads TGTGCCAGCAGCGCTCCGGGACGGGCCTACGAGCAGTACTTC. Amino acids: CASSAPGRAYEQYF.

This clone has a handful of counts. The chain recombines TRBV7-8 with TRBJ1-5; D unresolved. The germline V gene has CDR1 SGHVS and CDR2 FQNEAQ. The V end was cut by 2 bases, the J end by 4 bases, with 18 bases between. This CDR3 has 17 residues. The CDR3, as DNA: TGTGCCAGCAGCTTAAAAGGTGTATTAAGAGGGAATCAGCCCCAGCATTTT. Amino acid sequence: CASSLKGVLRGNQPQHF.